The T cell receptor beta chain under discussion was sequenced for a study of cytomegalovirus exposure and HLA in healthy donors. The protocol was immunoSEQ multiplex PCR, while the TCRdb copy is restricted to in-frame clones and leaves out a portion. The data contain 110,000 or so clones, 86% of them seen just once; the ten biggest clones take up 4% to 6%. Only one count was recorded for this clone. This CDR3 comprises 16 residues. Germline V gene lookup returns CDR1 SGHNT and CDR2 YYREEE (reference sequence). Trimming at V came to 0 bases and at J to 3 bases, leaving 6 bases not matched to a gene. The chain recombines TRBV5-4 with TRBJ2-5; TRBD2 matches at 9 bases. The receptor's source is a man in his late teens or twenties in good health and CMV-seronegative. Sequencing was done on a sample of PBMCs. The CDR3 sequence: CASSLVVTSGKETQYF. In nucleotides, the CDR3 is TGTGCCAGCAGCTTGGTCGTGACTAGCGGAAAAGAGACCCAGTACTTC.